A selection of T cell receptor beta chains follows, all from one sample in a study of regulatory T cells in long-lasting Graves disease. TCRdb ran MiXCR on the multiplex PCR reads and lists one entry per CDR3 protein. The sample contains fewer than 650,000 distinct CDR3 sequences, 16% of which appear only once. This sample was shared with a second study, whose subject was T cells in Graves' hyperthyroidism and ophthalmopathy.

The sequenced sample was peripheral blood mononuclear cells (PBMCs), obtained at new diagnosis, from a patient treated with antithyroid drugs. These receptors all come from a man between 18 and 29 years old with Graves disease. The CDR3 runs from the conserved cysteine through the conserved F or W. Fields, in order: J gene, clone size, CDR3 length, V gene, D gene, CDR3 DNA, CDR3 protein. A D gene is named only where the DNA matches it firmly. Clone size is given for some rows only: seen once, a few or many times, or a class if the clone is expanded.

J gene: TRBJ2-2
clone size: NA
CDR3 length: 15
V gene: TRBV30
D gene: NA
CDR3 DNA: TGTGCCCGGGGGAGGGGGACAGTAAACACCGGGGAGCTGTTTTTT
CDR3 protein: CARGRGTVNTGELFF

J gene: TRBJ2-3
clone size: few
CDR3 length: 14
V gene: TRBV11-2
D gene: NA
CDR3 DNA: TGTGCCAGCAGCCAAGAAGTGCGGTCAAATACGCAGTATTTT
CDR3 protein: CASSQEVRSNTQYF

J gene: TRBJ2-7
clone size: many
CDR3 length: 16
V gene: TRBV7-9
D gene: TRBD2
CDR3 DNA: TGTGCCAGCAGCTTGTTCGGACTAGCGGGTACCTACGAGCAGTACTTC
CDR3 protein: CASSLFGLAGTYEQYF

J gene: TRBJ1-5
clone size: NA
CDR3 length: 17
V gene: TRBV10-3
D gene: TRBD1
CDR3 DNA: TGTGCCATCAGTAACGGACAGGAAGCGATTAGCAATCAGCCCCAGCATTTT
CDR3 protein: CAISNGQEAISNQPQHF

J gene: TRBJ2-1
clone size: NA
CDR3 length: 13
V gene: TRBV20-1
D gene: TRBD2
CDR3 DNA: TGCAGTGCTACAGCGGGAACCTACAATGAGCAGTTCTTC
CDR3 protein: CSATAGTYNEQFF

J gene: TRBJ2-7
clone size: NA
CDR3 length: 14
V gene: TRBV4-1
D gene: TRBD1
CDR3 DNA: TGCGCCAGCAGCACGACAGGGACCCACTACGAGCAGTACTTC
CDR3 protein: CASSTTGTHYEQYF

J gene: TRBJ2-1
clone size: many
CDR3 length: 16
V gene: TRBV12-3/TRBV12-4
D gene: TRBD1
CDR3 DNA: TGTGCCAGCAGACCCACACCGGGACAGGGCAACAATGAGCAGTTCTTC
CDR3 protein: CASRPTPGQGNNEQFF

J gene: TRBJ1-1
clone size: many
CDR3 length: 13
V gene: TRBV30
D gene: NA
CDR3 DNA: TGTGCCTGGAGTGTACGTATGAACACTGAAGCTTTCTTT
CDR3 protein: CAWSVRMNTEAFF

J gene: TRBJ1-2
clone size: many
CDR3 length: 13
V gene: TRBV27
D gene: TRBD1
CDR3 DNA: TGTGCCAGCAGTTCGACAGGGCACTATGGCTACACCTTC
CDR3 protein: CASSSTGHYGYTF

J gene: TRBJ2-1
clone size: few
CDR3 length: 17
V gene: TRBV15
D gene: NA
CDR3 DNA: TGTGCCACCAGCACCTATCCCGTTGTTGAGGGGGACAATGAGCAGTTCTTC
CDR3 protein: CATSTYPVVEGDNEQFF

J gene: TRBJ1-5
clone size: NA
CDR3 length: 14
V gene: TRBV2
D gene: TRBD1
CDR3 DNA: TGTGCCAGCAGTGGGGACAGGGGGATCCTGGCCCAGCATTTT
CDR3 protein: CASSGDRGILAQHF

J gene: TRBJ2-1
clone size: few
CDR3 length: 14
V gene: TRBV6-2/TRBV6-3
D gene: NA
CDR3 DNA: TGTGCCAGCAGACTTAGACAGGGAGGGGATGAGCAGTTCTTC
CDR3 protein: CASRLRQGGDEQFF

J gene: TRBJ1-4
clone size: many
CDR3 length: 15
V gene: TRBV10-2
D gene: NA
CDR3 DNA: TGCGCCAGCAGTGAACAGGGATCGACTAATGAAAAACTGTTTTTT
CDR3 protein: CASSEQGSTNEKLFF

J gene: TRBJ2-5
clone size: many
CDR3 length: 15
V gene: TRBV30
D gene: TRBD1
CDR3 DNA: TGTGCCTGGACGATTAATCCAGGGGGCGCGGAGACCCAGTACTTC
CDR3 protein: CAWTINPGGAETQYF

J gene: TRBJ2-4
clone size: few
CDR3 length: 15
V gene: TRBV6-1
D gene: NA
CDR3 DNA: TGTGCCAGCAGTGAACGGGCTAGGTTTAGGGACATTCAGTACTTC
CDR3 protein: CASSERARFRDIQYF

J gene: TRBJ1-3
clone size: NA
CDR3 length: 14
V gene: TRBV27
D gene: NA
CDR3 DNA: TGTGCCAGCAGTCGGGAACAGGGCAGAAACACCATATATTTT
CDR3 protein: CASSREQGRNTIYF

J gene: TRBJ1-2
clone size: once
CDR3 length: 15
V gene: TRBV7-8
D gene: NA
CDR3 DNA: TGTGCCAGCAGCTATCTCCCCGGGGTTGACTATGGCTACACCTTC
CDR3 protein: CASSYLPGVDYGYTF

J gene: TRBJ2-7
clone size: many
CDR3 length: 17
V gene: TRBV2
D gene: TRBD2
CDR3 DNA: TGTGCCAGCAGTGACGACGCTGATAGCGGGAGGGATTGCGAGCAGTACTTC
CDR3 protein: CASSDDADSGRDCEQYF

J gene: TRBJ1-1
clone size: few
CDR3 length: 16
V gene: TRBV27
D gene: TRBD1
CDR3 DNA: TGTGCCAGCAGTACCGGACAGGGGGAATTCGGCACTGAAGCTTTCTTT
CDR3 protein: CASSTGQGEFGTEAFF

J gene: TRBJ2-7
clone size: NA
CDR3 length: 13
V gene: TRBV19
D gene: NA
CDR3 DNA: TGTGCCAGTAGTAAGGACGGCTCCTACGAGCAGTACTTC
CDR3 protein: CASSKDGSYEQYF

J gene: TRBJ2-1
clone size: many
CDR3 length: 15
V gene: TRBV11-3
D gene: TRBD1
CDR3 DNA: TGTGCCAGCAGCTTGGACAGGGGTGCCTACAATGAGCAGTTCTTC
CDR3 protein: CASSLDRGAYNEQFF